The sequence of this T cell receptor beta chain was determined in a study of CD8+CD57+ T cells in acquired aplastic anemia. Study details: Recorded DNA amounts for sorted CD4+ and CD8+ cells had an average of approximately 3 ug.

V dropped 0 bases and J dropped 12 bases, with 10 bases sitting between them. Germline loops: CDR1 SGDLS, CDR2 YYNGEE. There are 13 residues in the CDR3. Of note for this clonotype: Its antigen is still unknown.

Both TCR beta VDJ combination and CDR3 sequence profiling were carried out. Genomic DNA was the template for this profiling. TCRdb fed the reads into MiXCR, producing one record per CDR3 protein. The sample yields some 42,000 distinct CDR3 sequences, approximately 67% seen once. Findings and limits, study-wide: The study found no significant CD8+ Simpson's diversity difference between patients and controls.

This sequence was found in a human donor in good health, serving as a control. The chain recombines TRBV9 with TRBJ1-6, with TRBD1 as a possible D gene (5 bases). Sequenced sample: sorted CD4+, CD8+, or CD8+CD57+ T cells (not recorded which) from PBMCs. The CDR3 nucleotides are TGTGCCAGCAGCGTAGCTACGGGGGAACCCCTCCACTTT. Amino acids: CASSVATGEPLHF.